These 29 T cell receptor beta chains share one sample of origin, sequenced in a study of blood T cell repertoires in COVID-19. Assay: immunoSEQ multiplex PCR; the TCRdb copy retains only in-frame clones and omits some. The sample has about 52,000 clones, roughly 89% seen once. The material sequenced was peripheral blood. These receptors all stem from a man aged 80 or over with active or convalescent COVID-19.

The sample holds a few counts of this clone. The genes are TRBV7-2 and TRBJ2-7; possible D gene TRBD1, 5 bases. V dropped 1 base and J dropped 2 bases, with 9 bases sitting between them. The CDR3 extends over 14 amino acids. CDR1 SGHTA and CDR2 FQGNSA come from the germline V gene. CDR3 nucleotide sequence: TGTGCCAGCAGCTTAGGACAGCATACCTACGAGCAGTACTTC. It is translated as CASSLGQHTYEQYF.

This chain connects TRBV7-3 to TRBJ1-5; no definite D call. From germline, CDR1 is SGHTA and CDR2 FQGTGA. The CDR3 sequence is 17 residues long. Trimming pared 5 bases from V and 7 bases from J, leaving 24 bases between. The CDR3 here is CASSLPRVSGAGQPQHF. The CDR3 region has the DNA TGTGCCAGCAGCCTCCCTAGGGTGTCAGGAGCGGGACAGCCCCAGCATTTT.

CDR3 residues: CASSPPTGQGTPVLTF. In DNA, the CDR3 is TGCGCCAGCAGCCCCCCAACGGGACAGGGGACACCCGTCCTGACTTTC. The chain is built from TRBV4-1 and TRBJ2-6; 10 bases fit TRBD1. Germline CDR1 and CDR2: MGHRA and YSYEKL. The trim removed 4 bases at V and 12 bases at J, leaving 12 bases unmatched. This CDR3 contains 16 residues.

The V gene is TRBV18, the J gene TRBJ2-2; D may be TRBD2 (7 bases). Germline values: CDR1 KGHSH, CDR2 LQKENI. CDR3 length: 18 residues. V was cut by 0 bases and J by 0 bases, with 14 bases left in between. The CDR3 region is CASSPPAGGGPNTGELFF. In nucleotides, the CDR3 is TGTGCCAGCTCACCACCGGCGGGCGGGGGCCCGAACACCGGGGAGCTGTTTTTT.

This chain connects TRBV28 to TRBJ2-3; no clear D gene. In germline, CDR1 is MDHEN, CDR2 SYDVKM. This CDR3 has 15 amino acids. V was shortened by 0 bases and J by 4 bases, with 11 bases between the two germline ends. The CDR3 DNA reads TGTGCCAGCAGTTTATGGTCTAGAGTCGCAGATACGCAGTATTTT. Its translation: CASSLWSRVADTQYF.

The V and J genes are TRBV6-5 and TRBJ2-1; 7 bases are shared with TRBD2. V was clipped by 7 bases and J by 3 bases; unmatched bases: 6. Germline CDR1 reads MNHEY; CDR2 reads SVGAGI. The CDR3 loop spans 14 amino acids. Written as DNA, the CDR3 is TGTGCCAGCAAGGGGCTAGCGGACTACAATGAGCAGTTCTTC. Its protein product is CASKGLADYNEQFF.

The chain has TRBV30 and TRBJ2-1; D is perhaps TRBD1 (5 bases). CDR3 length: 15 residues. Deletions cut 0 bases from V and 8 bases from J, with 17 bases between. Per germline, CDR1 GTSNPN and CDR2 SVGIG (reference sequence). The chain's CDR3 is CAWSVRRALYDEQFF. Written as DNA, the CDR3 is TGTGCCTGGAGTGTACGCAGGGCTCTGTACGATGAGCAGTTCTTC.

V is TRBV28 and J is TRBJ1-2; possible D gene TRBD1, 5 bases. The CDR3 sequence is 14 residues long. In germline, CDR1 is MDHEN, CDR2 SYDVKM. Deletions cut 2 bases from V and 6 bases from J, with 13 bases between. This CDR3 reads CASSLDSRIHGYTF. In nucleotides, the CDR3 is TGTGCCAGCAGTTTAGACAGTCGTATCCATGGCTACACCTTC.

The J gene is TRBJ2-1, the V gene TRBV24-1; weak D call: TRBD2 (6 bases). Germline V gene data show CDR1 as KGHDR and CDR2 as SFDVKD. The CDR3 is made up of 16 amino acids. V lost 5 bases to trimming and J lost 2 bases, with 15 bases between them. CDR3: CATSVSRTGAYNEQFF. The CDR3 DNA reads as TGTGCCACCAGTGTATCTCGGACGGGAGCCTACAATGAGCAGTTCTTC.

The V call is TRBV28, the J call TRBJ2-3, with D perhaps TRBD1 (6 bases). The CDR3 is made up of 14 amino acids. Looked up from germline, CDR1 is MDHEN and CDR2 is SYDVKM. V lost 5 bases and J 3 bases, leaving 12 bases between the germline ends. CDR3 sequence reads: CASSGGTSTDTQYF. CDR3 bases: TGTGCCAGCAGTGGGGGCACGTCAACAGATACGCAGTATTTT.

The rearrangement links TRBV5-1 to TRBJ2-7; 10 bases map to TRBD2. The CDR3 has 15 residues. The germline V gene has CDR1 SGHRS and CDR2 YFSETQ. With 1 base clipped from V and 2 bases from J, the junction kept 3 bases outside the gene matches. The chain's CDR3 is CASSLLTSGTYEQYF. CDR3 bases: TGCGCCAGCAGCTTGCTAACTAGCGGGACCTACGAGCAGTACTTC.

CDR3 bases: TGTGCCTGGAGTGGGGACAGGGATCAGCCCCAGCATTTT. Its translation: CAWSGDRDQPQHF. The V call is TRBV30, the J call TRBJ1-5; 9 bases are shared with TRBD1. J was trimmed by 5 bases and V by 1 base; bases with no gene match: 0. The CDR3 extends over 13 amino acids. Germline CDR1 reads GTSNPN; CDR2 reads SVGIG (reference sequence).

This clone was seen a single time. This chain connects TRBV6-2 or TRBV6-3 to TRBJ2-1, with 8 positions matching TRBD1. V lost 2 bases and J lost 10; bases outside the gene matches: 4. CDR3 size: 13 residues. In germline, CDR1 is MNHEY, CDR2 SVGEGT. The CDR3 here is CASSYGQGREQFF. CDR3 coding DNA: TGTGCCAGCAGTTACGGACAGGGTCGAGAGCAGTTCTTC.

The table lists this clone with a count of one. The J gene is TRBJ2-3, the V gene TRBV30; possible D gene TRBD2, 7 bases. CDR1 and CDR2 (germline): GTSNPN, SVGIG (reference sequence). The CDR3 has 13 amino acids. The V end was cut by 7 bases, the J end by 3 bases, with 14 bases between. In DNA, the CDR3 is TGTGCCTCCTCGGGGAGGGGGACAGATACGCAGTATTTT. Amino acids: CASSGRGTDTQYF.

The chain has TRBV7-9 and TRBJ2-2; 9 positions agree with TRBD1. CDR1 is SEHNR, CDR2 FQNEAQ, per germline (reference sequence). The length of the CDR3 is 17 residues. The trim removed 4 bases at V and 0 bases at J, leaving 6 bases unmatched. CDR3 amino acids: CASSYTGGLANTGELFF. CDR3 in DNA: TGTGCCAGCAGCTACACAGGGGGCCTTGCGAACACCGGGGAGCTGTTTTTT.

This chain joins TRBV19 and TRBJ1-1; tentative D call: TRBD1 (6 bases). This CDR3 contains 12 residues. Trimming took 9 bases from V and 5 from J, leaving 13 bases between them. Germline V lookup: CDR1 LNHDA, CDR2 SQIVND (reference sequence). Here the CDR3 reads CASSGQLTEAFF. The CDR3 nucleotides are TGTGCCAGCAGCGGACAGCTAACTGAAGCTTTCTTT.

The chain employs TRBV5-1 and TRBJ2-1, with 12 bases fitting TRBD2. V lost 4 bases and J lost 9; bases outside the gene matches: 8. The CDR3 runs to 15 residues. Germline-derived CDR1 and CDR2 are SGHRS and YFSETQ. The CDR3 here is CASSARLAGVGEQFF. The DNA for the CDR3 is TGCGCCAGCAGCGCCCGACTAGCGGGAGTTGGTGAGCAGTTCTTC. The entire variable domain, with the rest obtained from reference TRBV5-1 and TRBJ2-1, is as follows: KAGVTQTPRYLIKTRGQQVTLSCSPISGHRSVSWYQQTPGQGLQFLFEYFSETQRNKGNFPGRFSGRQFSNSRSEMNVSTLELGDSALYLCASSARLAGVGEQFFGPGTRLTVL.

This clone was detected a few times. The chain recombines TRBV7-2 with TRBJ2-3, with 8 bases identical to TRBD2. Trimming at V came to 3 bases and at J to 13 bases, leaving 15 bases not matched to a gene. The CDR3 is 15 amino acids. CDR1 and CDR2 from the germline V gene are SGHTA and FQGNSA. In DNA form, the CDR3 reads TGTGCCAGCAGCTTGCACTCACTAGCGGTTGGGGAGAAGTATTTT. It translates to CASSLHSLAVGEKYF.

This chain joins TRBV28 and TRBJ2-5; D may be TRBD2 (5 bases). V lost 11 bases, J lost 7 bases, and 20 bases lay in between. Germline V gene lookup returns CDR1 MDHEN and CDR2 SYDVKM. This CDR3 region has 13 residues. CDR3 DNA: TGTGCCTCGACCTGGCAGCGCGGGTGGACCCAGTACTTC. Translation: CASTWQRGWTQYF.

This clone is a singleton in its sample. The chain is built from TRBV19 and TRBJ1-1; D remains unclear. Germline V gives CDR1 LNHDA, CDR2 SQIVND (reference sequence). The CDR3 extends over 13 amino acids. Trimming stripped 7 bases from V and 0 bases from J, with 9 bases between. The CDR3: CASTYEVNTEAFF. In DNA form, the CDR3 reads TGTGCCAGTACTTACGAGGTGAACACTGAAGCTTTCTTT.

The chain has TRBV7-3 and TRBJ1-3, with TRBD1 matching over 9 bases. The V segment lost 2 bases and the J segment 4 bases; nucleotides outside the gene matches: 6. Per the germline V gene, CDR1 is SGHTA and CDR2 is FQGTGA. CDR3 length: 16 amino acids. The CDR3 bases are TGTGCCAGCAGCTTATCGGGACAGGGATTCGGAAACACCATATATTTT. It encodes CASSLSGQGFGNTIYF. The full variable domain, completed using reference TRBV7-3 and TRBJ1-3, is GAGVSQTPSNKVTEKGKYVELRCDPISGHTALYWYRQSLGQGPEFLIYFQGTGAADDSGLPNDRFFAVRPEGSVSTLKIQRTERGDSAVYLCASSLSGQGFGNTIYFGEGSWLTVV.

J is TRBJ2-2 and V is TRBV7-6; D ambiguous. Looked up from germline, CDR1 is SGHVS and CDR2 is FNYEAQ. Trimming cost V 1 base and J 4 bases, with 10 bases left between them. The CDR3 length is 15 residues. CDR3 protein: CASSLELRGTGELFF. DNA of the CDR3: TGTGCCAGCAGCTTAGAACTCCGCGGCACCGGGGAGCTGTTTTTT.

The chain carries TRBV6-4 and TRBJ2-1; 7 bases are a match to TRBD2. The junction had 8 bases not matched to a gene; V was cut back by 6 bases and J by 0 bases. Germline V gene sequence: CDR1 MRHNA, CDR2 SNTAGT. The CDR3 loop spans 16 amino acids. The CDR3 region is CASSAFGGSSYNEQFF. The CDR3 bases are TGTGCCAGCAGCGCCTTCGGGGGGAGCTCCTACAATGAGCAGTTCTTC.

This chain uses TRBV27 with TRBJ1-2, with D perhaps TRBD1 (5 bases). This CDR3 has 14 residues. Germline V gives CDR1 MNHEY, CDR2 SMNVEV (reference sequence). Trimming took 2 bases from V and 8 from J, leaving 15 bases between them. The CDR3 DNA is TGTGCCAGCAGTTTAATCTTTGGGGCAAGGGGCTACACCTTC. The encoded protein is CASSLIFGARGYTF.

This chain joins TRBV9 and TRBJ1-2; 7 bases are a match to TRBD1. The CDR3 length is 12 residues. V lost 6 bases and J lost 8; bases outside the gene matches: 7. Germline CDR1 and CDR2: SGDLS and YYNGEE. The CDR3: CASTKAQGGYTF. The CDR3 coding sequence is TGTGCCAGCACCAAAGCACAGGGGGGCTACACCTTC.

As for this clone: At one boundary the junction diverges from the germline segment, which might be a read error. This sequence joins TRBV5-4 and TRBJ1-4; 7 nucleotides agree with TRBD1. This CDR3 has 15 residues. Germline V CDR1 and CDR2: SGHNT, YYREEE (reference sequence). In DNA form, the CDR3 reads TGTGCCAGCAGCGCTGGGACAGCAACAAATGAAAAACTGTTTTTT. Protein product: CASSAGTATNEKLFF.

V gene TRBV19 combines with J gene TRBJ1-1; the match to TRBD1 covers 9 bases. J lost 3 bases, V lost 3 bases, and 14 bases had no gene match. Germline lookup yields CDR1 LNHDA and CDR2 SQIVND (reference sequence). The CDR3 has 18 amino acids. Here the CDR3 DNA reads TGTGCCAGTAGTATCCCCGGGGACAGGGACGATGTGTACACTGAAGCTTTCTTT. Translation: CASSIPGDRDDVYTEAFF.

V is TRBV6-6 and J is TRBJ2-4; D is unclear. Trimming removed 10 bases from V and 7 bases from J, with 11 bases in between. This CDR3 is built from 11 residues. Germline-derived CDR1 and CDR2 are MNHNY and SVGAGI (reference sequence). The CDR3 loop reads CATSLSNIQYF. CDR3 in DNA: TGTGCCACCTCTCTTTCCAACATTCAGTACTTC.

This clone was counted a few times. The chain recombines TRBV19 with TRBJ1-1, with D perhaps matching TRBD1 (6 bases). The CDR3 length is 14 residues. Trimming left V 7 bases short and J 6 bases short, with 18 bases between. Germline V CDR1 and CDR2: LNHDA, SQIVND (reference sequence). In DNA form, the CDR3 reads TGTGCCAGTATGCAAGGGGGTACCCGATCTGAAGCTTTCTTT. Translation: CASMQGGTRSEAFF. The whole variable domain, filled in from reference TRBV19 and TRBJ1-1, reads DGGITQSPKYLFRKEGQNVTLSCEQNLNHDAMYWYRQDPGQGLRLIYYSQIVNDFQKGDIAEGYSVSREKKESFPLTVTSAQKNPTAFYLCASMQGGTRSEAFFGQGTRLTVV.